This TCR beta chain was observed in a study of cytomegalovirus exposure and HLA in healthy donors. Study-wide findings and caveats: Information on immune exposure was restricted to one variable (CMV serostatus). Overall, around 160 TCR beta chains were annotated as cytomegalovirus-associated. In a later analysis, TCR beta V- and J-gene trimming showed a link to a missense DCLRE1C variant.

The germline V and J ends were trimmed by 4 bases and 4 bases, with 18 bases remaining between them. Looked up from germline, CDR1 is SGHDT and CDR2 is YYEEEE. The CDR3 is 15 residues long. 13 Jbeta primers and 60 Vbeta primers were used for the PCR. Using immunoSEQ multiplex PCR, the repertoire was profiled, and TCRdb retains in-frame clones only, with some absent. The sample consists of some 150,000 clones, 80% to 90% of them appearing once. This clone was seen more than once but under ten times. The antigen remains undetermined. The sequence came from a woman aged 25 to 39 in good health and CMV-seropositive. The V and J genes are TRBV5-6 and TRBJ2-7; D is possibly TRBD2 (5 bases). Sequenced material: PBMCs. Here the CDR3 DNA reads TGTGCCAGCAGCCCGATCGGGGTATCGGAATACGAGCAGTACTTC. Protein product: CASSPIGVSEYEQYF. The whole variable domain, remainder taken from reference TRBV5-6 and TRBJ2-7, is DAGVTQSPTHLIKTRGQQVTLRCSPKSGHDTVSWYQQALGQGPQFIFQYYEEEERQRGNFPDRFSGHQFPNYSSELNVNALLLGDSALYLCASSPIGVSEYEQYFGPGTRLTVT.